This paragraph reports one T cell receptor (beta chain). What antigen it recognizes has not been identified. Per-base qualities were not stored, and no clone one base away is much larger. Donors formed part of the validation cohort, which comprised about 130 subjects and was distinct from the first cohort of under 850 subjects. The data are from a study of cytomegalovirus exposure and HLA in healthy donors (dated 2017 in TCRdb). With regard to the full study: The 666 repertoires of the first cohort and the roughly 110 validation repertoires were produced on the same platform, according to a later analysis. A separate validation cohort of over a hundred different subjects was used in addition to the 666-subject first cohort. The aim of the study was to test whether cataloging public T cell receptors could identify signatures of past pathogen exposure. High-throughput TCR immunosequencing, statistical association of individual TCRs with disease status, and machine learning were combined to predict cytomegalovirus infection status.

The CDR3, cysteine through phenylalanine, is 15 amino acids long. Only the CDR3 region is kept as DNA, spanning 45 bases read in frame from base 1. Reading the germline V gene gives CDR1 MDHEN and CDR2 SYDVKM. Trimming costs V 10 bases and J 0 bases, and their ends lie 16 bases apart. Overall results and qualifications from the work: Three of the identified cytomegalovirus-associated TCR beta chains were confirmed in vitro to be specific for cytomegalovirus antigens. A later analysis found that TCRs clustered in the first cohort also tended to co-occur in the approximately 120 validation repertoires, with 94% of cluster scores above 0. According to the authors, the approach could potentially be generalized to other disease states and immunological phenotypes. A later analysis had no HLA typing for the validation cohort, so co-occurrence there was scored across all 110 or so repertoires. A total of 164 TCR beta chains were listed by the study as associated with cytomegalovirus. Most TCR sequences were seen in very few donors, while some public TCRs were found in many individuals. In both the original and validation cohorts, the classifier was reported to diagnose cytomegalovirus status with high specificity and sensitivity.

Library creation used the immunoSEQ multiplex PCR assay. The authors processed their data as follows. A statistical classification framework was developed to diagnose cytomegalovirus status using the catalog of TCR beta chain sequences. In TCRdb, the immuneACCESS table is reduced to in-frame sequences with V and J assigned. These tables do not hold every clone; where another copy was compared, an unresolved V gene accounts for under half, and the others remain unexplained. V and J calls and clone size come straight from that table; D and trimming were deduced from the DNA. In all, the sample holds 40,000 to 60,000 clones, and around 94% of those were seen once. The ten largest clones take up around 8% of the sample.

The rearranged chain carries TRBV28 and TRBJ2-4, with the identity of the D gene unclear. Sequencing input: PBMCs. This receptor was obtained from a woman younger than 35 in good health and CMV-seropositive. The DNA reads as follows: TGTGCCACCTCCGCCCCTTTACTAGCCAAAAACATTCAGTACTTC. This gives the protein CATSAPLLAKNIQYF. The full variable domain, completed from the reference TRBV28 and TRBJ2-4 proteins outside the CDR3, reads DVKVTQSSRYLVKRTGEKVFLECVQDMDHENMFWYRQDPGLGLRLIYFSYDVKMKEKGDIPEGYSVSREKKERFSLILESASTNQTSMYLCATSAPLLAKNIQYFGAGTRLSVL.